This T cell receptor (beta chain) stems from a study of blood T cell repertoires in COVID-19. Study details: Material from acute and convalescent COVID-19 was sourced from the United States, Italy and Spain. The cDNA or gDNA used as material had been derived from T cells, B-cell-depleted T cells, or PBMCs.

During active infection, Seattle patients enrolled and were then monitored through disease. As originally analysed: Cell counts per sample came from amplifying reference gene primers. Data came from immunoSEQ multiplex PCR; TCRdb stores just in-frame clones and leaves some out. V and J calls and clone size are given by that table; D and trimming were obtained from the DNA. The sample lists about 180,000 clones, around four fifths occurring once. The origin of this receptor is a woman aged 70-85 years with COVID-19, enrolled during active disease. The sequencing sample was made of peripheral blood.

CDR3 region: CASSLGRGHTPGELFF. The CDR3 DNA sequence: TGTGCCAGCAGCTTAGGCAGGGGGCACACGCCCGGGGAGCTGTTTTTT. The J gene is TRBJ2-2, the V gene TRBV5-4; 8 bases map to TRBD1. CDR1 is SGHNT, CDR2 YYREEE, per germline (reference sequence). Unmatched junction bases numbered 9, after V lost 2 bases and J lost 6 bases. The CDR3 has 16 amino acids.